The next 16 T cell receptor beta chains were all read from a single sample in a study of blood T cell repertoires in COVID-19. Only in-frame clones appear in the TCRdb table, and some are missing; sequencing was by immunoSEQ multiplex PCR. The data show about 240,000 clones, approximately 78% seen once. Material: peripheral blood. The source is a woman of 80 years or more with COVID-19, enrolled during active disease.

As DNA, the CDR3 is TGCAGTGCTAGTCCCTCAGGGGTGCTAGCTGGCTACACCTTC. Its protein product is CSASPSGVLAGYTF. This chain joins TRBV20-1 and TRBJ1-2; possible D gene TRBD1, 6 bases. The CDR3 has 14 amino acids. CDR1 and CDR2 (germline): DFQATT, SNEGSKA (reference sequence). V was trimmed by 3 bases and J by 7 bases, leaving 18 bases between them.

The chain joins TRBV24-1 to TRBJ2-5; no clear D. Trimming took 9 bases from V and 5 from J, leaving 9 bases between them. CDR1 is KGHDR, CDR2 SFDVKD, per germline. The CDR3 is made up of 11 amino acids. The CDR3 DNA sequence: TGTGCCACCTCCGCCGGGGAGACCCAGTACTTC. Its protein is CATSAGETQYF.

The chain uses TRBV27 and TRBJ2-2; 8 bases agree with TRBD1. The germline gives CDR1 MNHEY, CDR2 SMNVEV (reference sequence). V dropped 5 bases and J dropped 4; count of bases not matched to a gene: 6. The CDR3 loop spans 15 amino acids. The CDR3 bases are TGTGCCAGCAGTCTAAAAACAGGGGGCACCGGGGAGCTGTTTTTT. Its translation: CASSLKTGGTGELFF.

DNA of the CDR3: TGCAGTGCACCCCTAACTTATGGCTACACCTTC. It encodes CSAPLTYGYTF. The chain recombines TRBV20-1 with TRBJ1-2; D gene uncertain. V lost 6 bases to trimming and J lost 5 bases, with 10 bases between them. The V gene's germline CDR1 is DFQATT and CDR2 SNEGSKA (reference sequence). The CDR3 is 11 residues long.

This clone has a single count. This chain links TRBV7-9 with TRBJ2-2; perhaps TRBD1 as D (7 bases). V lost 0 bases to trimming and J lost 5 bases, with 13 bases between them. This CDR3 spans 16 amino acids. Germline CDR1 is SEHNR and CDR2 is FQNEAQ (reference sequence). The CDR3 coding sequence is TGTGCCAGCAGCTTAGCTAGACAGGGAGGAACCGGGGAGCTGTTTTTT. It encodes CASSLARQGGTGELFF.

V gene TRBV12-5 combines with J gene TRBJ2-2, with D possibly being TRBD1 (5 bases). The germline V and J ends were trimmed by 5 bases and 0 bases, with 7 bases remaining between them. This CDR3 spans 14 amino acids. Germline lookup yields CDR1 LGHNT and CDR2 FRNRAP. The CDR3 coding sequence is TGTGCTAGTGGTCCCAGGGCGAACACCGGGGAGCTGTTTTTT. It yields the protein CASGPRANTGELFF.

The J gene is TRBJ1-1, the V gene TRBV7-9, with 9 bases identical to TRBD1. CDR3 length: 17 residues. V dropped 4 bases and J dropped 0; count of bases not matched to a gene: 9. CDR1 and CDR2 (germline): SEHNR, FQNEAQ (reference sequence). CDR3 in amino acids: CASSSYRGRSMNTEAFF. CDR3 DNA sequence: TGTGCCAGCAGCTCGTACAGGGGGCGGTCGATGAACACTGAAGCTTTCTTT. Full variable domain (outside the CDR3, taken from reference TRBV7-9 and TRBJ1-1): DTGVSQNPRHKITKRGQNVTFRCDPISEHNRLYWYRQTLGQGPEFLTYFQNEAQLEKSRLLSDRFSAERPKGSFSTLEIQRTEQGDSAMYLCASSSYRGRSMNTEAFFGQGTRLTVV.

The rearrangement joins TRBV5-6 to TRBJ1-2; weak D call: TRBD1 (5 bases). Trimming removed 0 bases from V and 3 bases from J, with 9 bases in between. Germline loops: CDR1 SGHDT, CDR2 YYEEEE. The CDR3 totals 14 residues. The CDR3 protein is CASSLASRDYGYTF. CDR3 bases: TGTGCCAGCAGCTTGGCGAGCAGGGACTATGGCTACACCTTC.

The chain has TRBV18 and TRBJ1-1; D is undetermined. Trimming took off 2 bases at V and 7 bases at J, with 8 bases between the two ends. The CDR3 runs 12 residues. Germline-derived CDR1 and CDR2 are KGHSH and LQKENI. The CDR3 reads CASSPGGLEAFF. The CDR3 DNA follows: TGTGCCAGCTCACCAGGAGGACTTGAAGCTTTCTTT.

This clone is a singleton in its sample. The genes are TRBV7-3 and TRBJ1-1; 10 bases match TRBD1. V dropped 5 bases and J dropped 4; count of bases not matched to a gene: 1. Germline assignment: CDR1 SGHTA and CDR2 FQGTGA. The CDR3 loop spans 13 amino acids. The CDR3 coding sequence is TGTGCCAGCAGCCGGACAGGGGGCACTGAAGCTTTCTTT. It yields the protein CASSRTGGTEAFF.

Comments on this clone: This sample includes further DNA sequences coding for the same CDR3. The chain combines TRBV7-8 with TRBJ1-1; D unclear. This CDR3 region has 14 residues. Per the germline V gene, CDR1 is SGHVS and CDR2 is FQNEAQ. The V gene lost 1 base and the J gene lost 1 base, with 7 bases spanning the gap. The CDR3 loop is CASSLVSGNTEAFF. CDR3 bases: TGTGCCAGCAGCTTAGTTTCAGGGAACACTGAAGCTTTCTTT.

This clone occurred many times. Written as DNA, the CDR3 is TGTGCCAGCAGCGTAGGGCCAGGGCTGGGCTACACCTTC. Translating it yields CASSVGPGLGYTF. V and J are TRBV9 and TRBJ1-2; a weak D match, TRBD1 (5 bases). V was shortened by 0 bases and J by 8 bases, with 11 bases between the two germline ends. In germline, CDR1 is SGDLS, CDR2 YYNGEE. The CDR3 sequence is 13 residues long.

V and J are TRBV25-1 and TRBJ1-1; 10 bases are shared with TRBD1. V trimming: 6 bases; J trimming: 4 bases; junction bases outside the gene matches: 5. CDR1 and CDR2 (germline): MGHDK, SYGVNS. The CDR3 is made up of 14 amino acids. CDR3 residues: CASSGDRGVTEAFF. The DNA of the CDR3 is TGTGCCAGCAGCGGGGACAGGGGTGTCACTGAAGCTTTCTTT.

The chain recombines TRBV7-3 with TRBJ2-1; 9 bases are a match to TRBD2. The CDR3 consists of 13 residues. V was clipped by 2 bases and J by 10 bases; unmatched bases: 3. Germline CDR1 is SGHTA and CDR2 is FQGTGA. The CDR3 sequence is CASSLGTSREQFF. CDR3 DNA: TGTGCCAGCAGCTTAGGGACTAGCAGGGAGCAGTTCTTC.

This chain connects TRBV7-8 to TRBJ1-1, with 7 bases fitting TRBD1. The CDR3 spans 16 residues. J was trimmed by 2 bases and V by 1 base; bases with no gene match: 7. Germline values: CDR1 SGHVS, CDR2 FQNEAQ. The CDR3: CASSLVGRGINTEAFF. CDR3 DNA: TGTGCCAGCAGCTTAGTTGGCAGGGGGATTAACACTGAAGCTTTCTTT.

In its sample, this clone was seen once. The CDR3 DNA is TGTGCCACTTCCAAGGAAGGGGCCCTGGGGGCCAACGTCCTGACTTTC. Translating it yields CATSKEGALGANVLTF. The chain joins TRBV19 to TRBJ2-6; D might be TRBD1 (5 bases). V was pared by 10 bases and J by 4 bases, with 20 bases between. The CDR3 has 16 amino acids. The germline V gene has CDR1 LNHDA and CDR2 SQIVND (reference sequence).